Listed below are T cell receptor beta chains from one sample, sequenced in a study of blood T cell repertoires in COVID-19. Repertoires were generated with immunoSEQ multiplex PCR, while TCRdb's copy carries only in-frame clones and drops some. The sample yields 200,000 to 250,000 clones, 86% seen once. Sequenced: PBMCs or T cells enriched from blood (not recorded which). These receptors came from a woman in her thirties or forties with acute COVID-19. The conserved cysteine and the conserved F or W are not part of the CDR3 here.

V	J	CDR3
TRBV10-3	TRBJ1-4	AISDLGVKLF
TRBV7-6	TRBJ2-1	ASSLGGGSYNEQF
TRBV29-1	TRBJ2-1	SVATSGGPYNEQF
TRBV2	TRBJ1-3	ASIGQTYGSSGNTIY
TRBV6-5	TRBJ1-1	ASSYGTEINTEAF
TRBV29-1	TRBJ1-2	SVEPPGVYGYT
TRBV9	TRBJ2-1	ASSTQGGGNEQF
TRBV12-5	TRBJ2-3	ASGSGLGAGTDTQY
TRBV7-6	TRBJ2-7	ASSPSQGLPYEQY
TRBV9	TRBJ1-1	ASSVVSAGTRLNTEAF
TRBV7-8	TRBJ2-5	ASSLKETQY
TRBV5-1	TRBJ1-3	ASSLDRALSGNTIY
TRBV7-9	TRBJ1-2	ASRPRFYGYT
TRBV7-8	TRBJ2-7	ASSLYYEQY
TRBV29-1	TRBJ1-1	SVTRDRNTEAF
TRBV7-9	TRBJ1-1	ASSPFTEAF
TRBV2	TRBJ2-5	ASSEGWGTAETQY
TRBV9	TRBJ2-3	ASSVFGTTSTDTQY
TRBV5-1	TRBJ1-6	ASQGSSYNSPLH
TRBV28	TRBJ1-4	ASLPGGRWDEKLF
TRBV6-5	TRBJ1-2	ASSYLRYYGYT
TRBV19	TRBJ1-6	ASSVGASNSPLH
TRBV18	TRBJ1-2	ASSPQTGTRDYGYT
TRBV5-1	TRBJ2-5	ASSSGLAVRQETQY
TRBV18	TRBJ2-5	ASSPTSGKETQY
TRBV6-5	TRBJ2-1	ASQRATSNEQF
TRBV3-1/TRBV3-2	TRBJ1-3	ASSQGLAGLGNTIY
TRBV27	TRBJ2-7	ASSPIPTQGYYEQY
TRBV5-6	TRBJ1-2	ASSLGRGRGYT
TRBV6-5	TRBJ1-5	ASRGTGWQPQH
TRBV7-2	TRBJ2-1	ASSFSRTGGNEQF